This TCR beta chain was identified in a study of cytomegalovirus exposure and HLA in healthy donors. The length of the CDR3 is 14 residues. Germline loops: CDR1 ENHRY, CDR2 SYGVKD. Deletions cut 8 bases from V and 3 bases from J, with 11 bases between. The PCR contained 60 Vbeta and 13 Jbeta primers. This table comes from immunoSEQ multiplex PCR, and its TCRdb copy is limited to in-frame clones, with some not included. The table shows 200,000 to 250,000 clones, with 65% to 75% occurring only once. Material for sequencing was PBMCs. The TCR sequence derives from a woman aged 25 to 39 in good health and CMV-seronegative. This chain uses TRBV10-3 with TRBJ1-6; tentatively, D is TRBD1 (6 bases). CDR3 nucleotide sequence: TGTGCCATCGCGACAGGCCACTATAATTCACCCCTCCACTTT. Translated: CAIATGHYNSPLHF.